Listed below are T cell receptor beta chains from one sample, sequenced in a study of graft-versus-host responses after intestinal transplantation. The antigens for these receptors are not known. Clones were sequenced by immunoSEQ multiplex PCR, and TCRdb holds only the in-frame ones, with some missing. The sample consists of 41,000 or so clones, 90% to 95% of them appearing once. The material sequenced was unstimulated CD8+ T cells sorted from spleen or lymph node cells, taken before transplant. These receptors were taken from a human donor who was the organ donor for an intestinal transplant. The CDR3 runs from the conserved cysteine through the conserved F or W. D genes are given only for firm matches. The size entry is marked missing in some rows and otherwise reads once, few, many or a size class.

d_call j_call v_call clone_size cdr3_nt cdr3_aa
. TRBJ1-6 TRBV6-5 . TGTGCCAGCAGTGCGGACAGCAGTCCCCGTTCACCCCTCCACTTT CASSADSSPRSPLHF
. TRBJ1-5 TRBV6-5 . TGTGCCAGCAGATCACAGGGTAGCAATCAGCCCCAGCATTTT CASRSQGSNQPQHF
. TRBJ1-2 TRBV29-1 . TGCAGCGTTGACCCCGACAGGCCAAGCAGGGACTATGGCTACACCTTC CSVDPDRPSRDYGYTF
. TRBJ2-1 TRBV29-1 . TGCAGCCCGCGGGGCCTAAACAATGAGCAGTTCTTC CSPRGLNNEQFF
. TRBJ1-6 TRBV7-8 . TGTGCCAGCAGCCTCATTCCCCCGGGGCAGGGATACTCACCCCTCCACTTT CASSLIPPGQGYSPLHF
. TRBJ2-2 TRBV4-1 . TGCGCCAGCAGCCAAGAAGGGCAATCAACCGGGGAGCTGTTTTTT CASSQEGQSTGELFF
. TRBJ2-7 TRBV5-4 . TGTGCCAGCAGCTTGTCACAGGTTTACTACGAGCAGTACTTC CASSLSQVYYEQYF
. TRBJ1-2 TRBV6-5 . TGTGCCAGCAGGGATTGGGAGTATGGCTACACCTTC CASRDWEYGYTF
. TRBJ1-2 TRBV6-6 . TGTGCCAGCAGTTCTGGGCCGGATGGCTACACCTTC CASSSGPDGYTF
. TRBJ2-6 TRBV6-4 . TGTGCCAGCAGTGACAGGGCCGGGGCCAACGTCCTGACTTTC CASSDRAGANVLTF
. TRBJ2-3 TRBV11-1 . TGTGCCAGCAGCCAACTCCTCACAGATACGCAGTATTTT CASSQLLTDTQYF
. TRBJ1-3 TRBV7-6 . TGTGCCAGCAGCTTAGCGGGTGAAGGCAGGGCGATGGGAAACACCATATATTTT CASSLAGEGRAMGNTIYF
. TRBJ2-1 TRBV6-5 . TGTGCCAGCAGTTACGTTTGGGGGGCCTCCTACAATGAGCAGTTCTTC CASSYVWGASYNEQFF
TRBD1 TRBJ2-3 TRBV7-3 . TGTGCCAGCAGCCCAGGGGGCGATACGCAGTATTTT CASSPGGDTQYF
. TRBJ1-2 TRBV27 . TGTGCCAGCAGTCTGACAGGTGATTATGGCTACACCTTC CASSLTGDYGYTF
. TRBJ1-1 TRBV5-6 once TGTGCCAGCAGCGTTGGGACGGCTGAAGCTTTCTTT CASSVGTAEAFF
. TRBJ1-1 TRBV21-1 . TGTGCCAGCAGCTCTTGCCGGGGGGTTATCATGAACACTGAAGCTTTCTTT CASSSCRGVIMNTEAFF
TRBD1 TRBJ2-3 TRBV2 . TGTGCCAGCATAAGACAGGGTACGCAGGTAGATAGCACAGATACGCAGTATTTT CASIRQGTQVDSTDTQYF
. TRBJ2-1 TRBV4-2 . TGTGCCAGCAGCCAAGATCCTAGCAACAATGAGCAGTTCTTC CASSQDPSNNEQFF
. TRBJ1-2 TRBV19 . TGTGCCAGTAGTTGGGCAGTGAACTATGGCTACACCTTC CASSWAVNYGYTF
. TRBJ2-3 TRBV4-3 . TGCGCCAGCAGCCAACAATCAGATACGCAGTATTTT CASSQQSDTQYF
TRBD2 TRBJ2-1 TRBV6-6 . TGTGCCAGCAGTTATACCGGACTAGCGGGGGGAGAGCAGTTCTTC CASSYTGLAGGEQFF
. TRBJ2-1 TRBV7-2 . TGTGCCAGCAGCTACAGAGCTGTTTGGGCGTACAATGAGCAGTTCTTC CASSYRAVWAYNEQFF
TRBD1 TRBJ2-7 TRBV5-1 . TGCGCCAGCATGGAGGACAGGGCGAATAACGAGCAGTACTTC CASMEDRANNEQYF
TRBD2 TRBJ2-3 TRBV13 . TGTGCCAGCAGCCTATACGGGGGGGCCAAGTATTTT CASSLYGGAKYF
. TRBJ1-5 TRBV7-2 once TGTGCCAGCAGCTTAGTTGAGGACAATCAGCCCCAGCATTTT CASSLVEDNQPQHF